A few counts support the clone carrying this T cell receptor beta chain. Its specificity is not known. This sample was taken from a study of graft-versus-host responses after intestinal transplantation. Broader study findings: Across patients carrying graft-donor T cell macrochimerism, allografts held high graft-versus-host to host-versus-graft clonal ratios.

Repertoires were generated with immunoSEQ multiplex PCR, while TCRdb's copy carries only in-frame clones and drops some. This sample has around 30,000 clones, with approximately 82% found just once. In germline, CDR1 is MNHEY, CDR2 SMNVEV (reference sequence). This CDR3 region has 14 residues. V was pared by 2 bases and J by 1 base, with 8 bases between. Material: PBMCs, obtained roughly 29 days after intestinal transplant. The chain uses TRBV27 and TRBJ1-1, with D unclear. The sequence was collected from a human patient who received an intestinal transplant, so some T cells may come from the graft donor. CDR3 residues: CASSLVLGNTEAFF. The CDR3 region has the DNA TGTGCCAGCAGTTTAGTTCTGGGGAACACTGAAGCTTTCTTT.